Listed below are T cell receptor beta chains from one sample, sequenced in a study of breast tumors, draining lymph nodes, adjacent tissues. TCRdb independently ran MiXCR on the multiplex PCR reads; one entry per CDR3 protein. The sample contains 200,000 to 300,000 distinct CDR3 sequences, 30% to 35% of which appear only once. Sequenced material: axillary lymph node tissue. Receptors originate from a female donor with breast cancer. Some clones in this sample may be carry-over from other donors' samples. The CDR3 runs from the conserved cysteine through the conserved F or W. A D gene is named only where the DNA matches it firmly. Clone size appears in some rows only: once, few, many, or a class for an expanded clone.

d_call j_call v_call clone_size cdr3_aa cdr3_nt
NA TRBJ2-7 TRBV7-9 many CASSLIDRRENYEQYF TGTGCCAGCAGCTTGATTGACCGACGGGAAAACTACGAGCAGTACTTC
NA TRBJ1-1 TRBV7-9 few CASSRATADTEAFF TGTGCCAGCAGCCGAGCGACAGCGGACACTGAAGCTTTCTTT
NA TRBJ2-7 TRBV7-2 many CASSLSRNPGSYEQYF TGTGCCAGCAGCTTAAGTCGGAATCCAGGATCCTACGAGCAGTACTTC
TRBD1 TRBJ1-5 TRBV7-2 NA CASSLQGQNNQPQHF TGTGCCAGCAGCTTACAGGGACAGAACAATCAGCCCCAGCATTTT
NA TRBJ2-7 TRBV4-2 few CASSQDKPRSYEQYF TGTGCCAGCAGCCAAGACAAACCGAGGTCCTACGAGCAGTACTTC
NA TRBJ2-3 TRBV5-1 many CASSLSGNTQYF TGCGCCAGCAGCTTGTCAGGAAATACGCAGTATTTT
NA TRBJ2-6 TRBV24-1 many CATSTLGVSGANVLTF TGTGCCACCAGTACCCTAGGAGTCTCTGGGGCCAACGTCCTGACTTTC
TRBD2 TRBJ2-2 TRBV20-1 many CSARDIAGGANTGELFF TGCAGTGCTAGAGACATAGCGGGAGGAGCAAACACCGGGGAGCTGTTTTTT
NA TRBJ1-2 TRBV5-8 many CASSNDLYGYTF TGTGCCAGCAGCAACGACCTTTATGGCTACACCTTC
TRBD2 TRBJ2-1 TRBV10-2 once CASSHQGIAGGYNEQFF TGCGCCAGCAGTCACCAGGGTATAGCGGGAGGTTACAATGAGCAGTTCTTC
TRBD2 TRBJ2-7 TRBV4-2 many CASSVESGSYEQYF TGTGCCAGCAGCGTCGAGAGCGGGAGCTACGAGCAGTACTTC
NA TRBJ2-1 TRBV19 many CASSMLEPSYNEQFF TGTGCCAGTAGTATGTTGGAGCCGTCCTACAATGAGCAGTTCTTC
NA TRBJ2-1 TRBV4-3 NA CASSRRSSTGEQFF TGCGCCAGCAGCCGGAGATCTAGCACCGGTGAGCAGTTCTTC
NA TRBJ1-1 TRBV15 NA CAASRDLGNTEAFF TGTGCCGCCAGCAGAGATCTCGGGAACACTGAAGCTTTCTTT
TRBD1 TRBJ2-3 TRBV28 few CASYGYPGQGSGTDTQYF TGTGCCAGCTACGGATACCCGGGACAGGGATCCGGCACAGATACGCAGTATTTT
TRBD1 TRBJ1-4 TRBV7-2 many CASSTHRGVNEKLFF TGTGCCAGCAGCACACACAGGGGAGTGAATGAAAAACTGTTTTTT
NA TRBJ1-4 TRBV11-1 many CASSYGTNEKLFF TGTGCCAGCAGCTACGGGACTAATGAAAAACTGTTTTTT
NA TRBJ1-6 TRBV2 many CASSDRTRTFSPLHF TGTGCCAGCAGTGACAGGACCAGGACCTTTTCACCCCTCCACTTT
NA TRBJ2-2 TRBV5-1 many CASSLYGVRNTGELFF TGCGCCAGCAGCTTGTATGGGGTTAGGAACACCGGGGAGCTGTTTTTT
NA TRBJ2-5 TRBV12-3/TRBV12-4 many CASSFRMGGETQYF TGTGCCAGCAGTTTCCGGATGGGGGGAGAGACCCAGTACTTC
NA TRBJ2-1 TRBV7-2 many CASRLPSSYNEQFF TGTGCCAGCAGGCTACCAAGCTCCTACAATGAGCAGTTCTTC
NA TRBJ1-2 TRBV5-8 many CASSLRTDGYTF TGTGCCAGCAGCTTGAGGACGGATGGCTACACCTTC
TRBD2 TRBJ2-1 TRBV14 many CASSQRSGRALYNEQFF TGTGCCAGCAGCCAACGTAGCGGGAGGGCCCTGTACAATGAGCAGTTCTTC
TRBD2 TRBJ2-5 TRBV7-2 many CASSGLAGETQYF TGTGCCAGCAGCGGACTAGCGGGAGAGACCCAGTACTTC
NA TRBJ2-3 TRBV28 few CASGRTDTQYF TGTGCCAGTGGTCGCACAGATACGCAGTATTTT
NA TRBJ2-7 TRBV7-6 many CASSSETSSYEQYF TGTGCCAGCAGCTCCGAAACTAGCTCATACGAGCAGTACTTC
NA TRBJ1-5 TRBV6-5 few CASSHSRGAGQPQHF TGTGCCAGCAGTCACTCGAGAGGGGCCGGTCAGCCCCAGCATTTT
NA TRBJ1-3 TRBV20-1 many CSARLEGGINTIYF TGCAGTGCTAGGCTGGAGGGGGGGATAAACACCATATATTTT
NA TRBJ2-5 TRBV7-2 many CASSLEGLQETQYF TGTGCCAGCAGCTTGGAGGGACTCCAAGAGACCCAGTACTTC
TRBD2 TRBJ2-1 TRBV5-1 many CASSSGLGINEQFF TGCGCCAGCAGCTCGGGACTAGGGATCAATGAGCAGTTCTTC
NA TRBJ1-3 TRBV7-9 many CASSYRSLSGNTIYF TGTGCCAGCAGCTACAGGTCCCTCTCTGGAAACACCATATATTTT
NA TRBJ2-7 TRBV19 many CASSMKWVGTYEQYF TGTGCCAGTAGTATGAAGTGGGTCGGAACCTACGAGCAGTACTTC
TRBD1 TRBJ2-7 TRBV5-8 many CASSQPGTVSYEQYF TGTGCCAGCAGCCAGCCAGGGACAGTGTCCTACGAGCAGTACTTC
TRBD1 TRBJ2-1 TRBV11-2 many CASSRGTGNEQFF TGTGCCAGCAGCCGCGGGACAGGGAATGAGCAGTTCTTC
NA TRBJ1-6 TRBV14 NA CASTGTNNNSPPPF TGTGCCAGCACCGGGACAAACAATAATTCACCCCCCCCCTTT
TRBD2 TRBJ2-1 TRBV6-5 many CASSYVASGRGDEQFF TGTGCCAGCAGTTACGTCGCTAGCGGGAGAGGGGATGAGCAGTTCTTC
TRBD1 TRBJ2-7 TRBV20-1 NA CSARDFGQGEQYF TGCAGTGCTAGAGATTTCGGACAGGGCGAGCAGTACTTC
NA TRBJ2-2 TRBV27 NA CASSFNRETGELFF TGTGCCAGCAGTTTTAATCGGGAGACCGGGGAGCTGTTTTTT
NA TRBJ2-7 TRBV18 NA CASSPMERKSYEQYF TGTGCCAGCTCACCCATGGAGAGGAAATCCTACGAGCAGTACTTC
TRBD2 TRBJ2-5 TRBV2 many CASVKFLAGGETQYF TGTGCCAGCGTTAAATTTCTAGCGGGAGGGGAGACCCAGTACTTC
TRBD2 TRBJ2-1 TRBV20-1 many CSVWMVPGLASSRGGYNEQFF TGCAGTGTTTGGATGGTACCGGGACTAGCGAGCTCAAGGGGAGGGTACAATGAGCAGTTCTTC
NA TRBJ2-1 TRBV5-6 NA CASRDPERGNEQSF TGTGCCAGCCGGGACCCCGAGAGGGGTAATGAGCAGTCCTTC
TRBD2 TRBJ2-7 TRBV20-1 many CSASPGLAETYEQYF TGCAGTGCTAGCCCCGGACTAGCGGAGACCTACGAGCAGTACTTC
NA TRBJ2-7 TRBV6-1 many CASSVTVSYEQYF TGTGCCAGCAGTGTCACAGTATCCTACGAGCAGTACTTC
TRBD2 TRBJ2-1 TRBV9 many CASSVAFSGSYNEQFF TGTGCCAGCAGCGTAGCTTTTAGCGGGAGTTATAATGAGCAGTTCTTC
NA TRBJ2-7 TRBV2 NA CAISAQGGAPYEQYF TGTGCCATCAGCGCCCAGGGTGGAGCCCCCTACGAGCAGTACTTC